The clone carrying this T cell receptor beta chain is a singleton in its sample. The sample is drawn from a study of T cell responses to AZD1222 COVID-19 vaccine. CDR3 length: 14 amino acids. The V end was cut by 4 bases, the J end by 0 bases, with 9 bases between. The germline V gene has CDR1 SGHRS and CDR2 YFSETQ. TCRdb's table, derived via immunoSEQ multiplex PCR, lists solely in-frame clones and lacks some. The data contain around 84,000 clones, around 88% of them singletons. This material consisted of peripheral blood, taken on day 0 of MenACWY control vaccination. This sequence originates from an adult in good health. This sequence joins TRBV5-1 and TRBJ2-3; D is undetermined. The CDR3 DNA is TGCGCCAGCAGCACCTACTCTAGCACAGATACGCAGTATTTT. The encoded protein is CASSTYSSTDTQYF.